This T cell receptor beta chain was observed in a study of OX40 agonist ivuxolimab in advanced cancers. Study at large: Past anti-PD-1, anti-PD-L1 or anti-CTLA-4 therapy was accepted, and 40% to 50% had received some.

CDR1 and CDR2 from the germline V gene are SGDLS and YYNGEE. The V segment lost 3 bases and the J segment 1 base; nucleotides outside the gene matches: 5. The length of the CDR3 is 15 residues. Findings and caveats of the study: CD8+ T cells showed, on average, more clonal expansion than CD4+ cells.

Concerning this clone itself: What it binds is not known.

The method was immunoSEQ multiplex PCR; TCRdb's version includes in-frame clones alone and lacks a portion of them. The sample records tens of thousands of clones, over 70% being singletons. The TCR was taken from an adult with an advanced solid tumor such as melanoma, head and neck, liver or kidney cancer. Sample: CD4+ or CD8+ T cells sorted from blood, taken in a trial of the OX40 agonist ivuxolimab. This chain uses TRBV9 with TRBJ2-3; 7 bases agree with TRBD2. For the CDR3, the DNA is TGTGCCAGCAGCGGGGGAGGGTACGGCACAGATACGCAGTATTTT. This codes for CASSGGGYGTDTQYF. Based on the CDR3 plus reference TRBV9 and TRBJ2-3, the full variable domain is DSGVTQTPKHLITATGQRVTLRCSPRSGDLSVYWYQQSLDQGLQFLIQYYNGEERAKGNILERFSAQQFPDLHSELNLSSLELGDSALYFCASSGGGYGTDTQYFGPGTRLTVL.